A single sample is the source of the 24 T cell receptor beta chains below, sequenced in a study of cytomegalovirus exposure and HLA in healthy donors. Primers for the PCR totalled 60 Vbeta and 13 Jbeta. Here immunoSEQ multiplex PCR was the method, and the copy in TCRdb shows in-frame clones only, minus some. The sample gives about 170,000 clones, roughly 84% of which show up once; about 1.6% is in the top ten. Sample: PBMCs. The receptors stem from a male donor in good health and CMV-seronegative.

The CDR3 spells CASSRQGGYGYTF. The DNA for the CDR3 is TGTGCCAGCAGCCGACAGGGTGGCTATGGCTACACCTTC. The chain combines TRBV7-9 with TRBJ1-2; TRBD1 matches at 7 bases. CDR3 size: 13 residues. From germline, CDR1 is SEHNR and CDR2 FQNEAQ (reference sequence). After removal of 5 bases from V and 4 bases from J, the junction contained 4 bases not matched to a gene.

This chain uses TRBV28 with TRBJ2-7, with 10 positions matching TRBD1. CDR3 length: 16 amino acids. With V trimmed by 4 bases and J by 6 bases, 12 bases remained unmatched. Germline V gene data show CDR1 as MDHEN and CDR2 as SYDVKM. The CDR3 region has the DNA TGTGCCAGCAGTTCTCCCATGGGACAGGGGCTGGGCGAGCAGTACTTC. It is translated as CASSSPMGQGLGEQYF. The full variable domain, its missing parts supplied by reference TRBV28 and TRBJ2-7, is DVKVTQSSRYLVKRTGEKVFLECVQDMDHENMFWYRQDPGLGLRLIYFSYDVKMKEKGDIPEGYSVSREKKERFSLILESASTNQTSMYLCASSSPMGQGLGEQYFGPGTRLTVT.

This clone was counted only a few times. This rearrangement joins TRBV10-3 to TRBJ1-5; D remains unclear. Trimming removed 4 bases at V and 2 bases at J, with 15 bases between. The CDR3 has 16 residues. The germline gives CDR1 ENHRY, CDR2 SYGVKD. This CDR3 reads CAISATRSQGNQPQHF. The CDR3 DNA follows: TGTGCCATCAGTGCAACCCGCTCCCAGGGCAATCAGCCCCAGCATTTT.

This chain connects TRBV7-6 to TRBJ2-5; D is uncertain. V gave up 5 bases and J gave up 8 bases, with 15 bases separating them. The CDR3 covers 13 residues. The V gene's germline CDR1 is SGHVS and CDR2 FNYEAQ. The DNA of the CDR3 is TGTGCCAGCAGCCTCGCGCATGAAACTACCCAGTACTTC. It yields the protein CASSLAHETTQYF. The whole variable domain, remainder taken from reference TRBV7-6 and TRBJ2-5, is GAGVSQSPRYKVTKRGQDVALRCDPISGHVSLYWYRQALGQGPEFLTYFNYEAQQDKSGLPNDRFSAERPEGSISTLTIQRTEQRDSAMYRCASSLAHETTQYFGPGTRLLVL.

V and J are TRBV18 and TRBJ2-1; the match to TRBD1 covers 8 bases. Unmatched junction bases numbered 2, after V lost 5 bases and J lost 8 bases. The CDR3 sequence is 12 residues long. Per the germline V gene, CDR1 is KGHSH and CDR2 is LQKENI. The CDR3 sequence: CASSTQGDEQFF. In nucleotides, the CDR3 is TGTGCCAGCTCAACACAGGGGGATGAGCAGTTCTTC.

V usage is TRBV5-1 and J usage is TRBJ1-1; D remains unclear. V was cut by 0 bases and J by 1 base, with 10 bases left in between. The CDR3 has 15 residues. CDR1 SGHRS and CDR2 YFSETQ come from the germline V gene. The CDR3 sequence: CASSLERVPNTEAFF. The CDR3 bases are TGCGCCAGCAGCTTGGAGAGGGTTCCGAACACTGAAGCTTTCTTT.

The chain links TRBV7-2 to TRBJ2-3, with a possible D match to TRBD2 (5 bases). The germline V gene has CDR1 SGHTA and CDR2 FQGNSA. CDR3 size: 13 residues. The V end was cut by 2 bases, the J end by 10 bases, with 13 bases between. The CDR3 bases are TGTGCCAGCAGCTTACAACCGGGGAGTCCGCAGTATTTT. Protein product: CASSLQPGSPQYF.

The chain carries TRBV6-1 and TRBJ2-5; possibly TRBD1 for D (5 bases). The end of the DNA fits TRBJ2-7 better, so the J call may be wrong. The germline CDR1 and CDR2 sequences are MNHNS and SASEGT. The CDR3 consists of 15 residues. The CDR3 DNA reads TGTGCCAGCAGTGATTTGTGGGTTAGGGGCTACGAGCAGTACTTC. This sequence encodes CASSDLWVRGYEQYF.

This chain connects TRBV9 to TRBJ2-2; D is perhaps TRBD1 (6 bases). Germline CDR1 is SGDLS and CDR2 is YYNGEE. V was pared by 1 base and J by 4 bases, with 8 bases between. The CDR3 sequence is 14 residues long. The chain's CDR3 is CASSVQGSTGELFF. Here the CDR3 DNA reads TGTGCCAGCAGCGTACAGGGGAGCACCGGGGAGCTGTTTTTT.

V usage is TRBV28 and J usage is TRBJ1-4; D may be TRBD1 (6 bases). V was pared by 0 bases and J by 0 bases, with 11 bases between. The CDR3 is 17 residues long. Germline CDR1 and CDR2: MDHEN and SYDVKM. CDR3 in DNA: TGTGCCAGCAGTTTATGGACCAGGGGTGCAACTAATGAAAAACTGTTTTTT. Amino acid sequence: CASSLWTRGATNEKLFF.

As for this clone: Germline and junction disagree at one end, which may indicate a read error. The V gene is TRBV7-6, the J gene TRBJ2-1; TRBD2 aligns across 9 bases. This CDR3 has 16 amino acids. Looked up from germline, CDR1 is SGHVS and CDR2 is FNYEAQ. The CDR3 sequence: CASSLELAGSYNEQFF. The CDR3 DNA is TGTGCCAGCAGTTTAGAACTAGCGGGCTCTTACAATGAGCAGTTCTTC. Full variable domain (rest looked up from reference TRBV7-6 and TRBJ2-1): GAGVSQSPRYKVTKRGQDVALRCDPISGHVSLYWYRQALGQGPEFLTYFNYEAQQDKSGLPNDRFSAERPEGSISTLTIQRTEQRDSAMYRCASSLELAGSYNEQFFGPGTRLTVL.

The V and J genes are TRBV7-2 and TRBJ2-5, with TRBD2 identical over 7 bases. The germline V gene has CDR1 SGHTA and CDR2 FQGNSA. V lost 2 bases to trimming and J lost 7 bases; unmatched junction nucleotides: 7. This CDR3 is 14 amino acids long. The CDR3 loop is CASSLLGSGLTQYF. The CDR3 nucleotides are TGTGCCAGCAGCTTATTGGGTAGCGGGCTGACCCAGTACTTC.

A note on this clone: Compared with germline, one end of the junction differs, possibly owing to a read error. Here the CDR3 DNA reads TGTTCCAGCAGCTTAGTGGTAGCGGGACGGAACGAGCAGTACTTC. Its translation: CSSSLVVAGRNEQYF. The chain is built from TRBV7-9 and TRBJ2-7, with 8 bases that match TRBD2. This CDR3 contains 15 residues. Per germline, CDR1 SEHNR and CDR2 FQNEAQ (reference sequence).

The chain has TRBV6-5 and TRBJ1-2; 7 bases are a match to TRBD1. The trim removed 5 bases at V and 4 bases at J, leaving 7 bases unmatched. CDR3 length equals 14 residues. CDR1 is MNHEY and CDR2 is SVGAGI in the germline V gene. The CDR3 DNA reads TGTGCCAGCAGTAGGGATGGGACAGTCTATGGCTACACCTTC. Amino acid sequence: CASSRDGTVYGYTF.

This clone was seen more than once but under ten times. The chain carries TRBV5-4 and TRBJ1-1; D unclear. Germline CDR1 is SGHNT and CDR2 is YYREEE (reference sequence). V lost 4 bases and J lost 0, with 10 bases in between. The CDR3 extends over 14 amino acids. Written as DNA, the CDR3 is TGTGCCAGCAGCCACAATTCAGTGAACACTGAAGCTTTCTTT. This encodes CASSHNSVNTEAFF.

This chain joins TRBV7-9 and TRBJ1-1; the match to TRBD1 covers 7 bases. In germline, CDR1 is SEHNR, CDR2 FQNEAQ (reference sequence). J was trimmed by 2 bases and V by 5 bases; bases with no gene match: 8. This CDR3 spans 15 amino acids. CDR3 coding DNA: TGTGCCAGCAGCAAATTGACAGGGCCCAACACTGAAGCTTTCTTT. It yields the protein CASSKLTGPNTEAFF.

V gene TRBV27 combines with J gene TRBJ2-3; tentatively, D is TRBD2 (5 bases). Per the germline V gene, CDR1 is MNHEY and CDR2 is SMNVEV (reference sequence). The CDR3 extends over 14 amino acids. V lost 10 bases and J 2 bases, leaving 16 bases between the germline ends. The CDR3 DNA follows: TGTGCCACCCATAACCAGCGGCCCACAGATACGCAGTATTTT. It translates to CATHNQRPTDTQYF.

V is TRBV5-1 and J is TRBJ2-1, with 9 positions matching TRBD2. After removal of 4 bases from V and 5 bases from J, the junction contained 7 bases not matched to a gene. The CDR3 runs 15 residues. CDR1 and CDR2 (germline): SGHRS, YFSETQ. The CDR3 nucleotides are TGCGCCAGCAGCCAGAATAGCGGGAGAAACAATGAGCAGTTCTTC. Protein sequence: CASSQNSGRNNEQFF.

CDR3 nucleotide sequence: TGCGCCAGCAGCCACGATGGGACAGGGCGCGAGCAGTACTTC. Its protein product is CASSHDGTGREQYF. The rearrangement uses TRBV4-3 and TRBJ2-7; 9 positions match TRBD1. Germline V lookup: CDR1 LGHNA, CDR2 YSLEER. The CDR3 covers 14 residues. Losses at the gene ends were 3 bases for V and 6 bases for J; bases not matched to a gene: 6.

This chain joins TRBV27 and TRBJ2-7; TRBD2 might be the D (5 bases). CDR3 length: 14 amino acids. V dropped 3 bases and J dropped 6 bases, with 15 bases sitting between them. CDR1 is MNHEY, CDR2 SMNVEV, per germline (reference sequence). CDR3 coding DNA: TGTGCCAGCAGTTTTAGGCCCGAGGGTTCCGAGCAGTACTTC. This translates into CASSFRPEGSEQYF.

The chain employs TRBV9 and TRBJ2-1; 7 positions agree with TRBD2. The CDR3 length is 17 residues. J lost 4 bases, V lost 0 bases, and 10 bases had no gene match. CDR1 SGDLS and CDR2 YYNGEE come from the germline V gene. The CDR3 DNA reads as TGTGCCAGCAGCGTAGAAGGCGCGGGAGCTTTATACAATGAGCAGTTCTTC. Its protein product is CASSVEGAGALYNEQFF.

V usage is TRBV27 and J usage is TRBJ2-1; D possibly corresponds to TRBD2 (5 bases). The germline V gene encodes CDR1 MNHEY and CDR2 SMNVEV (reference sequence). Trimming shortened V by 5 bases and J by 15 bases, and 14 bases separated the two germline ends. This CDR3 spans 11 amino acids. The CDR3 spells CASSQAATRFF. In DNA, the CDR3 is TGTGCCAGCAGTCAAGCGGCTACTCGGTTCTTC.

The J gene is TRBJ2-3, the V gene TRBV29-1, with 9 bases that match TRBD1. Germline CDR1 SQVTM, CDR2 ANQGSEA. V lost 6 bases to trimming and J lost 6 bases; unmatched junction nucleotides: 10. This CDR3 spans 14 amino acids. CDR3: CSVGGTGSRDTQYF. In DNA form, the CDR3 reads TGCAGCGTGGGAGGGACAGGGAGCAGGGATACGCAGTATTTT.

In DNA, the CDR3 is TGTGCCAGCAGCCGAACCGGGACAGGCTCTGGAAACACCATATATTTT. Translating gives CASSRTGTGSGNTIYF. This chain joins TRBV5-4 and TRBJ1-3; TRBD1 matches at 8 bases. CDR1 and CDR2 (germline): SGHNT, YYREEE (reference sequence). V lost 4 bases to trimming and J lost 0 bases; unmatched junction nucleotides: 6. The CDR3 runs 16 residues.